Listed here are 6 T cell receptor beta chains from one sample, sequenced in a study of T cell responses to AZD1222 COVID-19 vaccine. Produced via immunoSEQ multiplex PCR; TCRdb's table is partial and in-frame only. The table lists some 31,000 clones, approximately 80% of them singletons. Sequences were derived from peripheral blood, sampled 28 days after the second AZD1222 dose. These TCRs come from an adult who received the AZD1222 COVID-19 vaccine.

This sequence joins TRBV10-1 and TRBJ2-1; TRBD2 matches at 8 bases. Germline CDR1 and CDR2: WNHNN and SYGVQD (reference sequence). V trimming: 5 bases; J trimming: 4 bases; junction bases outside the gene matches: 4. The CDR3 loop spans 14 amino acids. The CDR3 is CASSHSGVYNEQFF. DNA for the CDR3: TGCGCCAGCAGTCATAGCGGGGTTTACAATGAGCAGTTCTTC.

This chain joins TRBV5-1 and TRBJ2-1; D tentatively fits TRBD1 or TRBD2 (5 bases each). Germline V gives CDR1 SGHRS, CDR2 YFSETQ. V shed 3 bases and J shed 1 base, with 11 bases lying between them. The CDR3 loop spans 15 amino acids. The CDR3 region has the DNA TGCGCCAGCAGCTGGGACCCGAAGTCCTACAATGAGCAGTTCTTC. Translated: CASSWDPKSYNEQFF.

The chain combines TRBV5-1 with TRBJ1-2; no definite D call. CDR1 and CDR2 from the germline V gene are SGHRS and YFSETQ. The CDR3 contains 13 residues. Trimming stripped 4 bases from V and 8 bases from J, with 15 bases between. The CDR3 DNA sequence: TGCGCCAGCAGCCCAATAAGTATTGGCGGCTACACCTTC. Protein: CASSPISIGGYTF.

The CDR3 sequence: CASSQDPPGTAKNSPLHF. The CDR3 coding sequence is TGCGCCAGCAGCCAAGATCCTCCAGGGACGGCCAAAAATTCACCCCTCCACTTT. This chain connects TRBV4-1 to TRBJ1-6, with D tentatively TRBD1 (5 bases). Germline V gene data show CDR1 as MGHRA and CDR2 as YSYEKL. V lost 0 bases to trimming and J lost 7 bases, with 19 bases between them. The CDR3 contains 18 residues.

The J gene is TRBJ2-2, the V gene TRBV19; possibly TRBD1 for D (6 bases). The V end was cut by 3 bases, the J end by 4 bases, with 12 bases between. Germline-derived CDR1 and CDR2 are LNHDA and SQIVND (reference sequence). The CDR3 has 15 amino acids. Here the CDR3 reads CASSIQGTSTGELFF. The CDR3 nucleotides read TGTGCCAGTAGTATTCAGGGGACCTCCACCGGGGAGCTGTTTTTT.

This clone was recorded a few times. The chain links TRBV6-5 to TRBJ2-1, with D tentatively TRBD2 (7 bases). Trimming took off 2 bases at V and 5 bases at J, with 16 bases between the two ends. CDR3 length: 16 amino acids. The V gene's germline CDR1 is MNHEY and CDR2 SVGAGI. The DNA for the CDR3 is TGTGCCAGCAGTTACCGCTTGCGGGGGCATAACAATGAGCAGTTCTTC. This encodes CASSYRLRGHNNEQFF.